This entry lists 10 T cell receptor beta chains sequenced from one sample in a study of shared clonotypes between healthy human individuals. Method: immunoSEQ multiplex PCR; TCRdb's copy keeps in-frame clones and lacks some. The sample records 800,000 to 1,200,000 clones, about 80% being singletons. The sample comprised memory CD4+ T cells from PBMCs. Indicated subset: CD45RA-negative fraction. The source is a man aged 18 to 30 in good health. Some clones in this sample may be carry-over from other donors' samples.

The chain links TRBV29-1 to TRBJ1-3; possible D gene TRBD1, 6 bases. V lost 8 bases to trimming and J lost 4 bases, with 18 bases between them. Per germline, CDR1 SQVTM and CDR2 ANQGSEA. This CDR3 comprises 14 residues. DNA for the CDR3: TGCAGCCCCCGAAGGGGGACACCAGGAAACACCATATATTTT. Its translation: CSPRRGTPGNTIYF.

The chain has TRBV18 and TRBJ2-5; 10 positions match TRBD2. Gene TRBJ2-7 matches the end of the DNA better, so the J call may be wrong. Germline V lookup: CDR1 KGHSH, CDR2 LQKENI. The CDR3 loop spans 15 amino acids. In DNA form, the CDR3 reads TGTGCCAGCTCACCACCGGGGACTAGCGTCTACGAGCAGTACTTC. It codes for CASSPPGTSVYEQYF.

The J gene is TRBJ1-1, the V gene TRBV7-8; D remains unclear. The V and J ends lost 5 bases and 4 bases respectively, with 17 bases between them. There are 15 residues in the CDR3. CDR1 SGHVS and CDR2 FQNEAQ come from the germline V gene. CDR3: CASSAPLGFGTEAFF. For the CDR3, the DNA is TGTGCCAGCAGCGCCCCCCTCGGGTTCGGCACTGAAGCTTTCTTT.

In nucleotides, the CDR3 is TGTGCCAGCAGCTTAGCTGGCGGGAGCACAGATACGCAGTATTTT. Its protein product is CASSLAGGSTDTQYF. The genes are TRBV7-7 and TRBJ2-3, with D tentatively TRBD2 (5 bases). Germline V gene sequence: CDR1 SSHAT, CDR2 FNYEAQ (reference sequence). The CDR3 sequence is 15 residues long. Between the trimmed V and J ends, which lost 0 bases and 0 bases, there was a span of 7 bases.

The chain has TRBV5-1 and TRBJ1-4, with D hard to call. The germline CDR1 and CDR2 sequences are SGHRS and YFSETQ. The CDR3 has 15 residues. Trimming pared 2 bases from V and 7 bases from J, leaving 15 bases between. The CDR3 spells CASSLGTPGGEKLFF. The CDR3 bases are TGCGCCAGCAGCTTAGGAACGCCGGGCGGTGAAAAACTGTTTTTT.

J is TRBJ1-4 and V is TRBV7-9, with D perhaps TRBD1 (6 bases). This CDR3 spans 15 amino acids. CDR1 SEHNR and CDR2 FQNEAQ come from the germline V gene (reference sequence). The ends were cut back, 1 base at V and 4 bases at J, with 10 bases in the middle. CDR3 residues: CASSLVQGYNEKLFF. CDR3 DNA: TGTGCCAGCAGCTTAGTACAGGGTTATAATGAAAAACTGTTTTTT.

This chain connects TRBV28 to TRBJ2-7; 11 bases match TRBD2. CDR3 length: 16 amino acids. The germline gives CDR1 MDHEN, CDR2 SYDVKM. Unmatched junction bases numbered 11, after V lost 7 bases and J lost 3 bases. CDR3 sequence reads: CASTPRGLAVRYEQYF. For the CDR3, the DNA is TGTGCCAGCACGCCCCGGGGACTAGCGGTGCGCTACGAGCAGTACTTC. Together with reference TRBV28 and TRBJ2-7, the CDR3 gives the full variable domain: DVKVTQSSRYLVKRTGEKVFLECVQDMDHENMFWYRQDPGLGLRLIYFSYDVKMKEKGDIPEGYSVSREKKERFSLILESASTNQTSMYLCASTPRGLAVRYEQYFGPGTRLTVT.

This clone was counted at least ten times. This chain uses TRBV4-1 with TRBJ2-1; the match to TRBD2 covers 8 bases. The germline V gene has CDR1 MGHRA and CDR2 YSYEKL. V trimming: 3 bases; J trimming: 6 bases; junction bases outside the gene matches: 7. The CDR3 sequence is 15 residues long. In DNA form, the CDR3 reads TGCGCCAGCAGCCAGATCGGGAGGGCCCCCAATGAGCAGTTCTTC. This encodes CASSQIGRAPNEQFF.

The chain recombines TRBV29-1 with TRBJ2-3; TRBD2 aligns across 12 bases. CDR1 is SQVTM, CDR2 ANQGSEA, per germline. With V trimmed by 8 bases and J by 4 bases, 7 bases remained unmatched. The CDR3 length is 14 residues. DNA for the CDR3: TGCAGCTCAACTAGCGGGAGGACGCCAGATACGCAGTATTTT. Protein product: CSSTSGRTPDTQYF.

This CDR3 reads CASSTRQGARTANYGYTF. The CDR3 coding sequence is TGTGCCAGTAGTACCAGACAGGGGGCCCGGACAGCTAACTATGGCTACACCTTC. The V and J genes are TRBV19 and TRBJ1-2; TRBD1 agrees at 10 bases. The CDR3 length is 18 residues. The V segment lost 4 bases and the J segment 0 bases; nucleotides outside the gene matches: 11. Per germline, CDR1 LNHDA and CDR2 SQIVND (reference sequence).